These 24 T cell receptor beta chains originate from one sample sequenced in a study of T cell repertoires in aging, cancer and after chemotherapy (dated by TCRdb to the late 2010s). Sequencing was carried out with an Illumina MiSeq. Rearranged TRB sequences spanning V, D and J segments were amplified in a multiplex touch-down PCR with a mixed TRB-A/B primer pool. The public reads were reprocessed in TCRdb via fastp at Q25 and MiXCR, keeping in-frame beta chains. Each CDR3 protein gets just one entry, which takes the most common genes and DNA from the rows behind it. The sample table holds some 1,400 distinct CDR3 sequences, of which roughly 57% were seen once. Together, the top ten hold about 27% of the sample. TCR beta rearrangements were amplified from genomic DNA isolated from peripheral blood, not from sorted cells or RNA. The sequencing sample was made of blood. The receptors originated from a human donor with a blood cancer.

This sequence joins TRBV6-4 and TRBJ2-7; the match to TRBD1 covers 8 bases. The CDR3 sequence is 13 residues long. Unmatched junction bases numbered 4, after V lost 4 bases and J lost 5 bases. Germline V CDR1 and CDR2: MRHNA, SNTAGT. CDR3 sequence: CASSASGGDEQYF. The CDR3 DNA sequence: TGTGCCAGCAGTGCCTCAGGGGGCGACGAGCAGTACTTC.

The J gene is TRBJ2-5, the V gene TRBV6-2 or TRBV6-3; 10 nucleotides match TRBD2. Per the germline V gene, CDR1 is MNHEY and CDR2 is SVGEGT. This CDR3 is 14 amino acids long. V lost 5 bases to trimming and J lost 2 bases; unmatched junction nucleotides: 2. The CDR3 sequence: CASSASGGQETQYF. CDR3 DNA: TGTGCCAGCAGTGCTAGCGGGGGTCAAGAGACCCAGTACTTC.

The chain carries TRBV5-6 and TRBJ2-1, with 11 nucleotides matching TRBD1. CDR3 length equals 16 residues. CDR1 SGHDT and CDR2 YYEEEE come from the germline V gene. J gave up 6 bases and V 8 bases, and 13 bases lay outside the gene matches. The chain's CDR3 is CASSAHSGTGGNEQFF. The CDR3 DNA sequence: TGTGCCAGTAGTGCCCATTCCGGGACAGGGGGCAATGAGCAGTTCTTC. Combining the CDR3 with reference TRBV5-6 and TRBJ2-1 gives the whole variable domain DAGVTQSPTHLIKTRGQQVTLRCSPKSGHDTVSWYQQALGQGPQFIFQYYEEEERQRGNFPDRFSGHQFPNYSSELNVNALLLGDSALYLCASSAHSGTGGNEQFFGPGTRLTVL.

This clonotype was detected a few times. The chain carries TRBV11-3 and TRBJ2-2, with D uncertain. Between the trimmed V and J ends, which lost 5 bases and 0 bases, there was a span of 13 bases. The CDR3 contains 16 residues. Per the germline V gene, CDR1 is SGHNT and CDR2 is YENEEA. The CDR3 DNA reads TGTGCCAGCAGCCCGACCCACATCTCGAACACCGGGGAGCTGTTTTTT. Translating it yields CASSPTHISNTGELFF. Based on the CDR3 plus reference TRBV11-3 and TRBJ2-2, the full variable domain is EAGVVQSPRYKIIEKKQPVAFWCNPISGHNTLYWYLQNLGQGPELLIRYENEEAVDDSQLPKDRFSAERLKGVDSTLKIQPAELGDSAVYLCASSPTHISNTGELFFGEGSRLTVL.

The genes are TRBV12-3 or TRBV12-4 and TRBJ1-4; TRBD1 matches at 9 bases. Trimming removed 5 bases from V and 8 bases from J; junction bases left unmatched: 9. The CDR3 loop spans 15 amino acids. CDR3 DNA sequence: TGTGCCAGCAGTGCGGGGACAGGGTCACTCGAAAAACTGTTTTTT. It codes for CASSAGTGSLEKLFF.

This chain uses TRBV4-1 with TRBJ2-3; 14 bases align to TRBD2. The germline V gene encodes CDR1 MGHRA and CDR2 YSYEKL. The CDR3 totals 17 residues. The V gene end was trimmed by 0 bases and the J gene end by 7 bases; junction bases not matched to a gene: 6. CDR3: CASSQDRTSGGRNTQYF. The CDR3 nucleotides are TGCGCCAGCAGCCAAGATCGGACTAGCGGGGGGCGAAATACGCAGTATTTT.

This clonotype is medium-sized. The genes are TRBV20-1 and TRBJ2-3, with a possible D match to TRBD2 (5 bases). Germline V gives CDR1 DFQATT, CDR2 SNEGSKA (reference sequence). CDR3 length: 14 amino acids. Trimming cost V 4 bases and J 1 base, with 12 bases left between them. CDR3 sequence (DNA): TGCAGTGCTACCGGAGCGGACCGCACAGATACGCAGTATTTT. Protein: CSATGADRTDTQYF.

Relative to its sample, this clonotype is large. The chain employs TRBV6-5 and TRBJ2-1, with a possible D match to TRBD2 (7 bases). Trimming cost V 0 bases and J 6 bases, with 9 bases left between them. Germline CDR1 and CDR2: MNHEY and SVGAGI. The CDR3 consists of 14 residues. DNA of the CDR3: TGTGCCAGCAGTTACTCGGGGGGGCGCAATGAGCAGTTCTTC. Its translation is CASSYSGGRNEQFF.

The chain uses TRBV15 and TRBJ2-7, with 9 positions matching TRBD1. The better agreement between TRBJ2-5 and the DNA end casts doubt on the J call. Per the germline V gene, CDR1 is LNHNV and CDR2 is YYDKDF (reference sequence). The CDR3 is made up of 15 amino acids. The CDR3: CATSSRDRDWETQYF. DNA of the CDR3: TGTGCCACCAGCAGCCGGGACAGGGATTGGGAGACCCAGTACTTC.

This clonotype is labeled as medium-sized. The gene calls are TRBV28 and TRBJ2-5, with unresolved D. V lost 5 bases and J lost 0, with 7 bases in between. There are 13 residues in the CDR3. The germline V gene has CDR1 MDHEN and CDR2 SYDVKM. The CDR3 loop reads CASSIDNQETQYF. Written as DNA, the CDR3 is TGTGCCAGCAGTATAGATAACCAAGAGACCCAGTACTTC.

The chain employs TRBV19 and TRBJ1-2; possibly TRBD1 for D (5 bases). CDR3 length: 13 amino acids. The V end was cut by 10 bases, the J end by 3 bases, with 15 bases between. Germline V CDR1 and CDR2: LNHDA, SQIVND (reference sequence). The CDR3 DNA reads as TGTGCCACCCTGGACATAAGACACTATGGCTACACCTTC. Translation gives CATLDIRHYGYTF. The full variable domain, in which reference TRBV19 and TRBJ1-2 provide the parts outside the CDR3, is DGGITQSPKYLFRKEGQNVTLSCEQNLNHDAMYWYRQDPGQGLRLIYYSQIVNDFQKGDIAEGYSVSREKKESFPLTVTSAQKNPTAFYLCATLDIRHYGYTFGSGTRLTVV.

This chain joins TRBV30 and TRBJ2-2; TRBD1 matches at 8 bases. The V and J ends lost 0 bases and 3 bases, in that order; junction bases with no gene match: 3. In germline, CDR1 is GTSNPN, CDR2 SVGIG (reference sequence). The CDR3 has 15 amino acids. CDR3 sequence reads: CAWSVLTGDTGELFF. For the CDR3, the DNA is TGTGCCTGGAGTGTACTGACAGGGGACACCGGGGAGCTGTTTTTT.

This clonotype counts as large. The rearrangement links TRBV19 to TRBJ2-1, with TRBD1 as a possible D gene (7 bases). The CDR3 has 15 amino acids. The germline CDR1 and CDR2 sequences are LNHDA and SQIVND (reference sequence). Deletions cut 2 bases from V and 6 bases from J, with 14 bases between. The DNA for the CDR3 is TGTGCCAGTAGTATATCCGCAGGGGGGCCCAATGAGCAGTTCTTC. This translates into CASSISAGGPNEQFF. Based on the CDR3 plus reference TRBV19 and TRBJ2-1, the full variable domain is DGGITQSPKYLFRKEGQNVTLSCEQNLNHDAMYWYRQDPGQGLRLIYYSQIVNDFQKGDIAEGYSVSREKKESFPLTVTSAQKNPTAFYLCASSISAGGPNEQFFGPGTRLTVL.

The chain recombines TRBV6-5 with TRBJ2-6; TRBD1 might be the D (6 bases). The CDR3 contains 15 residues. Deletions cut 5 bases from V and 2 bases from J, with 10 bases between. Germline CDR1 and CDR2: MNHEY and SVGAGI. The CDR3 DNA reads as TGTGCCAGCAGTGACAGGACAGCTGGGGCCAACGTCCTGACTTTC. It specifies CASSDRTAGANVLTF.

The genes are TRBV5-6 and TRBJ2-6; no clear D gene. The V end was cut by 1 base, the J end by 7 bases, with 9 bases between. Looked up from germline, CDR1 is SGHDT and CDR2 is YYEEEE. CDR3 length: 14 residues. The CDR3 sequence: CASSLWLGANVLTF. CDR3 nucleotide sequence: TGTGCCAGCAGCTTGTGGCTGGGAGCCAACGTCCTGACTTTC.

By proportion, this clonotype is large. The V and J genes are TRBV19 and TRBJ2-1; perhaps TRBD1 as D (5 bases). The CDR3 has 16 residues. Germline loops: CDR1 LNHDA, CDR2 SQIVND (reference sequence). Trimming removed 1 base at V and 3 bases at J, with 13 bases between. CDR3 in amino acids: CASSIGWGTNYNEQFF. The CDR3 DNA sequence: TGTGCCAGTAGTATAGGATGGGGCACGAACTACAATGAGCAGTTCTTC.

This clonotype has a single count. The rearrangement uses TRBV6-5 and TRBJ2-1, with 7 bases fitting TRBD1. Unmatched junction bases numbered 9, after V lost 3 bases and J lost 7 bases. The germline V gene encodes CDR1 MNHEY and CDR2 SVGAGI. The CDR3 length is 15 residues. CDR3 residues: CASSYSPTGYNEQFF. The CDR3 nucleotides read TGTGCCAGCAGTTATTCACCGACAGGGTATAATGAGCAGTTCTTC.

The rearrangement links TRBV30 to TRBJ2-3; the match to TRBD1 covers 8 bases. This CDR3 comprises 15 residues. With V trimmed by 1 base and J by 3 bases, 6 bases remained unmatched. CDR1 and CDR2 from the germline V gene are GTSNPN and SVGIG (reference sequence). CDR3 DNA sequence: TGTGCCTGGAGTGCAGGGGGCATGGGGACAGATACGCAGTATTTT. Amino acid sequence: CAWSAGGMGTDTQYF.

This clonotype counts as large. The gene calls are TRBV5-6 and TRBJ2-7; D unresolved. The CDR3 has 13 amino acids. Trimming cost V 2 bases and J 4 bases, with 10 bases left between them. Looked up from germline, CDR1 is SGHDT and CDR2 is YYEEEE. In nucleotides, the CDR3 is TGTGCCAGCAGCTTAGGGATCTTTTACGAGCAGTACTTC. Its protein product is CASSLGIFYEQYF.

The rearrangement uses TRBV20-1 and TRBJ1-6, with D uncertain. This CDR3 is 13 amino acids long. V shed 6 bases and J shed 7 bases, with 13 bases lying between them. The germline gives CDR1 DFQATT, CDR2 SNEGSKA (reference sequence). The CDR3 sequence: CSASARLNSPLHF. The CDR3 DNA reads TGCAGTGCCTCGGCTAGATTGAATTCACCCCTCCACTTT.

This clonotype counts as large. The V call is TRBV15, the J call TRBJ2-6; TRBD2 might be the D (6 bases). Trimming removed 4 bases from V and 3 bases from J, with 13 bases in between. CDR1 and CDR2 from the germline V gene are LNHNV and YYDKDF (reference sequence). This CDR3 has 16 amino acids. The CDR3 sequence: CATSKGGVDGANVLTF. For the CDR3, the DNA is TGTGCCACCAGCAAAGGAGGGGTGGATGGGGCCAACGTCCTGACTTTC. The full variable domain, its missing parts supplied by reference TRBV15 and TRBJ2-6, is DAMVIQNPRYQVTQFGKPVTLSCSQTLNHNVMYWYQQKSSQAPKLLFHYYDKDFNNEADTPDNFQSRRPNTSFCFLDIRSPGLGDTAMYLCATSKGGVDGANVLTFGAGSRLTVL.

This sequence joins TRBV29-1 and TRBJ2-7, with 14 nucleotides matching TRBD2. Trimming at V came to 5 bases and at J to 2 bases, leaving 5 bases not matched to a gene. The germline V gene encodes CDR1 SQVTM and CDR2 ANQGSEA. The CDR3 totals 15 residues. This CDR3 reads CSVRTSGGTTYEQYF. The CDR3 DNA is TGCAGCGTTAGGACTAGCGGGGGGACCACCTACGAGCAGTACTTC.

The chain is built from TRBV11-1 and TRBJ2-1; D remains ambiguous. Germline V gives CDR1 SGHAT, CDR2 FQDESV (reference sequence). The CDR3 has 11 residues. V lost 1 base and J lost 9, with 4 bases in between. In DNA form, the CDR3 reads TGTGCCAGCAGCTTAGGGGGTGAGCAGTTCTTC. Its protein is CASSLGGEQFF.

This clonotype was observed a handful of times. The chain carries TRBV29-1 and TRBJ2-5; no definite D call. The CDR3 contains 13 residues. Trimming shortened V by 3 bases and J by 5 bases, and 13 bases separated the two germline ends. CDR1 is SQVTM and CDR2 is ANQGSEA in the germline V gene. CDR3 sequence (DNA): TGCAGCGTTGAGTCCGGCCCTGGGGAGACCCAGTACTTC. The encoded protein is CSVESGPGETQYF.